This TCR beta chain was observed in a study of tumor-infiltrating lymphocytes in primary liver carcinoma. Turning to the study itself: Primary liver carcinomas in the patients were surgically resected. Staged T1-T3 N0M0, the tumors had sizes that ranged from about 4 to 10 cm across. The study, taken as a whole, reports: Tumor specimens were characterized by a significantly higher top-250-clone fraction than blood (p = 0.039).

To note about this clonotype: What it binds is unknown.

Out of unsorted whole blood came the blood RNA, and germline DNA was extracted as well. Around 3.7 milliliters of peripheral blood were gathered ahead of the operation. Germline-derived CDR1 and CDR2 are MDHEN and SYDVKM. This CDR3 is built from 16 residues. The authors made TCR beta cDNA from roughly 480 ng total RNA with a constant-region primer. ARM-PCR was slightly modified, and three nested multiplex PCR rounds with it gave rise to the TCR beta libraries. The study ran its first two PCR rounds for roughly 11 cycles each, using TRBV1-TRBV30 forward primers and a C-beta reverse primer. TCRdb called the multiplex PCR reads again in MiXCR, with one record for every CDR3 protein. Of about 320,000 distinct CDR3 sequences in the sample, roughly 60% were seen once.

The sequence came from a man aged 40-50 years with primary liver carcinoma and hepatitis B virus infection. This sequence joins TRBV28 and TRBJ1-5, with 10 bases fitting TRBD1. The end of the DNA fits TRBJ2-3 better, so the J call may be wrong. The specimen was peripheral blood. CDR3 nucleotides: TGTGCCAGCAGTTTGGACAGGGGGAGAAGCAATCAGCCCCAGTATTTT. Protein sequence: CASSLDRGRSNQPQYF.